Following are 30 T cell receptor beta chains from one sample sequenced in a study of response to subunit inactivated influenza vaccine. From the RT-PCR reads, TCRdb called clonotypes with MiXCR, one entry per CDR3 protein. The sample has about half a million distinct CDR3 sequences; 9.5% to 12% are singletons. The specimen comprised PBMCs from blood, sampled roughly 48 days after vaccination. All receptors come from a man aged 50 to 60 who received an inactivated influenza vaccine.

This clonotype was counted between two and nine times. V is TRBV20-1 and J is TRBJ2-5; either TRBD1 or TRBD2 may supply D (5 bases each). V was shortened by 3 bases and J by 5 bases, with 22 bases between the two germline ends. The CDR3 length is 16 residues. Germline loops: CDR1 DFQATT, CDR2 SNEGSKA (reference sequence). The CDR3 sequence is CSASGPGTDATETQYF. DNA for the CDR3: TGCAGTGCTAGTGGACCCGGGACCGATGCAACGGAGACCCAGTACTTC.

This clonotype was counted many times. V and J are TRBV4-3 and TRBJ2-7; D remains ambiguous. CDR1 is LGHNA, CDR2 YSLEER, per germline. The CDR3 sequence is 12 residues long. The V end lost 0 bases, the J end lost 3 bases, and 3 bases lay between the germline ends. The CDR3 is CASSQDIYEQYF. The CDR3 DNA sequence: TGCGCCAGCAGCCAAGATATCTACGAGCAGTACTTC.

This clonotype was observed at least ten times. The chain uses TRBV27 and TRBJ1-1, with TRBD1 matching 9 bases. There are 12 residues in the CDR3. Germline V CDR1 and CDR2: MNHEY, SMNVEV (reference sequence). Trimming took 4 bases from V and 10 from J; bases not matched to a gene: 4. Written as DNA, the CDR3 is TGTGCCAGCAGTTGGGGACAGGGACGAGCTTTCTTT. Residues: CASSWGQGRAFF.

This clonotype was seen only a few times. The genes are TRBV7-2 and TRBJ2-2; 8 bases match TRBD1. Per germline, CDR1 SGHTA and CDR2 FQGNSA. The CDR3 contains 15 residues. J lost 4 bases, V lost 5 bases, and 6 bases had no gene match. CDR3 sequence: CASSQRQGSTGELFF. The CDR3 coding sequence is TGTGCCAGCAGCCAACGACAGGGGTCCACCGGGGAGCTGTTTTTT.

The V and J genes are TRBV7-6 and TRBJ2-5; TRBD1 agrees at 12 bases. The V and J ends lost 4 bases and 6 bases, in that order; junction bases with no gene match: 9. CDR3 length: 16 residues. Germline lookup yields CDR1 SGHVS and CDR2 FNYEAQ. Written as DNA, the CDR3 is TGTGCCAGCAGCTCTCAACCGGGACAGGGGGCACAGACCCAGTACTTC. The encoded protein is CASSSQPGQGAQTQYF.

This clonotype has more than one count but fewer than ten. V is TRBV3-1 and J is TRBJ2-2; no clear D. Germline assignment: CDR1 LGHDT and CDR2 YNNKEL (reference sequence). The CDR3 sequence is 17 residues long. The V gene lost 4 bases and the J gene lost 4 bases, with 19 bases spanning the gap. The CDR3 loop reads CASSLNPVLLSTGELFF. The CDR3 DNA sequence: TGTGCCAGCAGCCTAAACCCGGTTCTGCTGTCCACCGGGGAGCTGTTTTTT.

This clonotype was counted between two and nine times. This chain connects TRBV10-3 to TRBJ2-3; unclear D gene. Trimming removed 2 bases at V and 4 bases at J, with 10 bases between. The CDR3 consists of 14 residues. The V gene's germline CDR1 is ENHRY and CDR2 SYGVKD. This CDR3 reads CAISETGEPDTQYF. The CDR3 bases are TGTGCCATCAGTGAGACCGGTGAGCCAGATACGCAGTATTTT.

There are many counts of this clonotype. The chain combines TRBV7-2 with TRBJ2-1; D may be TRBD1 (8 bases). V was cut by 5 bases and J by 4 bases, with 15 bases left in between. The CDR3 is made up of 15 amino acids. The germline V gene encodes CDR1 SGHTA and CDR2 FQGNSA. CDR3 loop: CASSRTGGDYNEQFF. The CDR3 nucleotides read TGTGCCAGCAGCCGAACAGGGGGGGATTACAATGAGCAGTTCTTC.

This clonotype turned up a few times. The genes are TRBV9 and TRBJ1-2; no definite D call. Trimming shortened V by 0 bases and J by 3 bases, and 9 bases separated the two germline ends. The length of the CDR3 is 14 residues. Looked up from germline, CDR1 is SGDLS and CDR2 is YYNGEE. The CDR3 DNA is TGTGCCAGCAGCGTAGGGCGGCGGGACTATGGCTACACCTTC. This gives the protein CASSVGRRDYGYTF.

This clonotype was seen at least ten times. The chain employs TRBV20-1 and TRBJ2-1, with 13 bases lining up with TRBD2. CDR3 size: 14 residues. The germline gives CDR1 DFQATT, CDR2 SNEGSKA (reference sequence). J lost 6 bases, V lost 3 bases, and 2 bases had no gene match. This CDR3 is CSARGLAGSNEQFF. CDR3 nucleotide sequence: TGCAGTGCTAGGGGACTAGCGGGAAGCAATGAGCAGTTCTTC.

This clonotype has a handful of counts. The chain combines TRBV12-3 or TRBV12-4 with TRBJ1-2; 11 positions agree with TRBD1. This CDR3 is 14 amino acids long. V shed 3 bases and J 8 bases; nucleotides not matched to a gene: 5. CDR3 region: CASSFGGTGGGYTF. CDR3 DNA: TGTGCCAGCAGTTTTGGCGGGACAGGGGGAGGCTACACCTTC.

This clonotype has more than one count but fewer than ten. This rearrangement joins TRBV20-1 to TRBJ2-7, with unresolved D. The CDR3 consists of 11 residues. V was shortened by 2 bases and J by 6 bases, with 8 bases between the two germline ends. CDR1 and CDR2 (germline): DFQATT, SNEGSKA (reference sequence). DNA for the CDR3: TGCAGTGCTAGACCAGATGGCGAGCAGTACTTC. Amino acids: CSARPDGEQYF.

The CDR3 is CASSYSPGSGGSYNEQFF. The DNA for the CDR3 is TGTGCCAGCAGTTACTCCCCAGGGAGCGGGGGATCCTACAATGAGCAGTTCTTC. V gene TRBV6-2 or TRBV6-3 combines with J gene TRBJ2-1; 8 bases align to TRBD2. CDR3 length equals 18 residues. Germline V CDR1 and CDR2: MNHEY, SVGEGT. The J segment lost 1 base and the V segment lost 0 bases, leaving 8 bases of the junction unmatched.

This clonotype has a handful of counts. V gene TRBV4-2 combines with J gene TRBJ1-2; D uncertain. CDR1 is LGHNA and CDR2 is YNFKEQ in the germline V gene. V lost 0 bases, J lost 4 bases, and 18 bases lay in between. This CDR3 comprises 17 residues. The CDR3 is CASSQDLNVRNPYGYTF. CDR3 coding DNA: TGTGCCAGCAGCCAAGACTTGAACGTTCGTAACCCCTATGGCTACACCTTC.

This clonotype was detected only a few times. Here the CDR3 reads CSAFEEGEQYF. As DNA, the CDR3 is TGCAGTGCTTTTGAGGAGGGCGAGCAGTACTTC. The chain links TRBV20-1 to TRBJ2-7; D is possibly TRBD2 (6 bases). With 5 bases removed from V and 6 bases from J, the gap between germline ends came to 11 bases. There are 11 residues in the CDR3. Germline CDR1 is DFQATT and CDR2 is SNEGSKA (reference sequence).

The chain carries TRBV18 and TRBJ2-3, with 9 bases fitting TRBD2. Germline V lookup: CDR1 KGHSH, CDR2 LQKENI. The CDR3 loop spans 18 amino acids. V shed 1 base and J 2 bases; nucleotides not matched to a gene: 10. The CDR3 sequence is CASSPRFAAGGSTDTQYF. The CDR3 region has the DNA TGTGCCAGCTCACCACGATTCGCAGCGGGGGGCTCCACAGATACGCAGTATTTT.

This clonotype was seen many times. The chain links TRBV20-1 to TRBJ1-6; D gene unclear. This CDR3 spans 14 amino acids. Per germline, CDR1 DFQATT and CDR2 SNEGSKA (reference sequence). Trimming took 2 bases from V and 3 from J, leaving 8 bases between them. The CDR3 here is CSARYAGYNSPLHF. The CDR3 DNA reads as TGCAGTGCTAGATACGCCGGCTATAATTCACCCCTCCACTTT.

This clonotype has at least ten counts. The CDR3 here is CASSLVLAGFEDTQYF. The CDR3 coding sequence is TGCGCCAGCAGCTTGGTTCTAGCGGGATTTGAAGATACGCAGTATTTT. The V gene is TRBV5-1, the J gene TRBJ2-3; 9 bases map to TRBD2. Germline assignment: CDR1 SGHRS and CDR2 YFSETQ. J lost 5 bases, V lost 0 bases, and 7 bases had no gene match. This CDR3 comprises 16 residues.

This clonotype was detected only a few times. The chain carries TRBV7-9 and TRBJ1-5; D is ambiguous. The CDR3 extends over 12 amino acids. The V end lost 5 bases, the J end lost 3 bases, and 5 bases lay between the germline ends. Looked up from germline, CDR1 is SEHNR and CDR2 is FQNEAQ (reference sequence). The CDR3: CASSRNNQPQHF. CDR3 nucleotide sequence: TGTGCCAGCAGCAGAAACAATCAGCCCCAGCATTTT. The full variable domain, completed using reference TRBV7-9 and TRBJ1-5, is DTGVSQNPRHKITKRGQNVTFRCDPISEHNRLYWYRQTLGQGPEFLTYFQNEAQLEKSRLLSDRFSAERPKGSFSTLEIQRTEQGDSAMYLCASSRNNQPQHFGDGTRLSIL.

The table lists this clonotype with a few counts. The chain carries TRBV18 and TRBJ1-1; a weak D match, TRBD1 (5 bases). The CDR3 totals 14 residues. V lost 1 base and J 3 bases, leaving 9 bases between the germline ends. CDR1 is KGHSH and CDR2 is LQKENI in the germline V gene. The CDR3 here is CASSPQGYDTEAFF. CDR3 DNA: TGTGCCAGCTCACCACAGGGGTATGACACTGAAGCTTTCTTT.

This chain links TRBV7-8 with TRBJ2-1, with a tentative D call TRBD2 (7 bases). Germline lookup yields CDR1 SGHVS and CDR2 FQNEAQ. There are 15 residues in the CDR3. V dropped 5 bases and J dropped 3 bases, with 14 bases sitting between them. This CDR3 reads CASSRLARGYNEQFF. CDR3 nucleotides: TGTGCCAGCAGCCGACTAGCCAGGGGCTACAATGAGCAGTTCTTC.

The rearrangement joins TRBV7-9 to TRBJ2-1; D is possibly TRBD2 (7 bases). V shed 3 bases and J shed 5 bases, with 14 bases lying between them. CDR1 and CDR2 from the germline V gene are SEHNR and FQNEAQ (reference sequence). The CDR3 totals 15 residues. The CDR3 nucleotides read TGTGCCAGCAGCTTTGGGGGGGGCCGTAACAATGAGCAGTTCTTC. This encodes CASSFGGGRNNEQFF.

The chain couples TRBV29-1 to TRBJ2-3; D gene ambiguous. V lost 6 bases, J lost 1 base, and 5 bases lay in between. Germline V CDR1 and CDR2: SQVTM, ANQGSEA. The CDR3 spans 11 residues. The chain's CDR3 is CSVMGTDTQYF. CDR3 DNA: TGCAGCGTGATGGGCACAGATACGCAGTATTTT.

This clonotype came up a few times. CDR3 protein: CASSLGNRPGGLSPLHF. The CDR3 DNA follows: TGTGCCAGCAGCTTAGGGAATCGGCCCGGGGGATTATCACCCCTCCACTTT. The rearrangement uses TRBV7-6 and TRBJ1-6, with D perhaps TRBD1 (5 bases). The germline CDR1 and CDR2 sequences are SGHVS and FNYEAQ. The V gene lost 1 base and the J gene lost 10 bases, with 20 bases spanning the gap. The CDR3 runs 17 residues.

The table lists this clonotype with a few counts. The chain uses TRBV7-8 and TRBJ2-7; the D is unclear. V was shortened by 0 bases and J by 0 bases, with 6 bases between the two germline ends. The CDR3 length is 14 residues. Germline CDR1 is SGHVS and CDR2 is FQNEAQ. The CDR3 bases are TGTGCCAGCAGCTTAGCGGCCCCCTCCTACGAGCAGTACTTC. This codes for CASSLAAPSYEQYF.

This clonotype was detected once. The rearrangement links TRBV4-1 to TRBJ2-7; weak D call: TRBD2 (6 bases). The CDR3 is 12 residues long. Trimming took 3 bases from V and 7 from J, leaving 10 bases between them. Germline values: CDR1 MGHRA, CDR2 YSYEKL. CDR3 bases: TGCGCCAGCAGCCAGAGCCGGGGGGAGCAGTACTTC. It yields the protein CASSQSRGEQYF.

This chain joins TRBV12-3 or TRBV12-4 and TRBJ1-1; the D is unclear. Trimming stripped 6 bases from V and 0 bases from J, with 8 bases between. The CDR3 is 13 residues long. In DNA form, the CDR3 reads TGTGCCAGCAGAAGTATGATGAACACTGAAGCTTTCTTT. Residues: CASRSMMNTEAFF.

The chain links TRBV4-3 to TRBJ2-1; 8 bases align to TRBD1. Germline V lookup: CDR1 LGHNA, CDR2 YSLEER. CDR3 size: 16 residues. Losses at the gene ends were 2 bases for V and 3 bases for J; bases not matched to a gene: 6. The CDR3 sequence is CASSQRDRTIYNEQFF. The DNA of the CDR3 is TGCGCCAGCAGCCAAAGGGACAGGACTATCTACAATGAGCAGTTCTTC.

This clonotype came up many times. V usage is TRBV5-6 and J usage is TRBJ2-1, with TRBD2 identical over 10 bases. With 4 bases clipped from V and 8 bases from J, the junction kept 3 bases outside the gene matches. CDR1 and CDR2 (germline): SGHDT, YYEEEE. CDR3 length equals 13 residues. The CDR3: CASSHLAGDEQFF. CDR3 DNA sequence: TGTGCCAGCAGCCATCTAGCGGGGGATGAGCAGTTCTTC.

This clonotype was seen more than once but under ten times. Here the CDR3 reads CASMTGTNYGYTF. The CDR3 DNA reads as TGTGCCAGCATGACAGGGACTAACTATGGCTACACCTTC. The chain is built from TRBV12-3 or TRBV12-4 and TRBJ1-2; 7 bases agree with TRBD1. The CDR3 spans 13 residues. Trimming cost V 7 bases and J 0 bases; bases outside gene matches: 2.